This T cell receptor beta chain was sequenced for a study of blood T cell repertoires in COVID-19. Study details: Two negative PCRs, clearance, or symptom resolution were required of recovered Cohort 3 donors. The cDNA or gDNA used as material had been derived from T cells, B-cell-depleted T cells, or PBMCs.

Individuals drawn from under 30 US areas were about 18 to 100 years old. The germline gives CDR1 LNHNV, CDR2 YYDKDF (reference sequence). V shed 0 bases and J 4 bases; nucleotides not matched to a gene: 10. This CDR3 has 17 amino acids. Per the original methods: Amplified reference gene primers provided the basis for estimating nucleated cell counts. Sequenced by immunoSEQ multiplex PCR; TCRdb stores in-frame clones only, minus some. The V and J calls and the clone size are those of that table, but D and trimming were determined from the DNA. The sample includes fewer than 350,000 clones, 88% of them seen just once.

This sequence originates from a woman in her sixties or seventies in a cohort exposed to, infected with or recovered from COVID-19 (not recorded which). V is TRBV15 and J is TRBJ2-7; 9 nucleotides line up with TRBD2. The specimen was PBMCs or T cells enriched from blood (not recorded which). CDR3 in DNA: TGTGCCACCAGCAGAGATCCCCGGCGGGAGGGGCTGTACGAGCAGTACTTC. This gives the protein CATSRDPRREGLYEQYF.